One sample yielded the 13 T cell receptor beta chains listed below, sequenced in a study of cytomegalovirus exposure and HLA in healthy donors. The PCR employed 60 Vbeta primers together with 13 Jbeta primers. The data were produced by immunoSEQ multiplex PCR, yet TCRdb's version contains in-frame clones alone and is incomplete. The data include about 58,000 clones; the top ten clones carry about 2.1%. The sample consisted of PBMCs. These receptors all come from a woman aged 18-29 years in good health and CMV-seronegative.

The chain recombines TRBV29-1 with TRBJ1-4, with 8 bases identical to TRBD1. This CDR3 comprises 13 residues. Germline CDR1 reads SQVTM; CDR2 reads ANQGSEA. V trimming: 5 bases; J trimming: 7 bases; junction bases outside the gene matches: 6. The chain's CDR3 is CSVQDRVGEKLFF. CDR3 bases: TGCAGCGTTCAGGACAGGGTGGGTGAAAAACTGTTTTTT. Complete variable domain (other parts from reference TRBV29-1 and TRBJ1-4): SAVISQKPSRDICQRGTSLTIQCQVDSQVTMMFWYRQQPGQSLTLIATANQGSEATYESGFVIDKFPISRPNLTFSTLTVSNMSPEDSSIYLCSVQDRVGEKLFFGSGTQLSVL.

The V call is TRBV7-2, the J call TRBJ1-5; maybe TRBD1 (5 bases). The germline V and J ends were trimmed by 2 bases and 4 bases, with 12 bases remaining between them. In germline, CDR1 is SGHTA, CDR2 FQGNSA. The CDR3 loop spans 15 amino acids. CDR3 sequence: CASSLSAGLNQPQHF. The CDR3 region has the DNA TGTGCCAGCAGCTTAAGTGCAGGGTTGAATCAGCCCCAGCATTTT.

This chain uses TRBV4-1 with TRBJ1-5, with no clear D. CDR3 length: 13 residues. CDR1 is MGHRA and CDR2 is YSYEKL in the germline V gene. Trimming cost V 10 bases and J 2 bases, with 12 bases left between them. CDR3 in DNA: TGCGCCACCCGTTGTCGGGGCAATCAGCCCCAGCATTTT. Its translation is CATRCRGNQPQHF.

The V and J genes are TRBV5-1 and TRBJ2-1, with D perhaps TRBD2 (6 bases). This CDR3 is built from 13 residues. Germline CDR1 SGHRS, CDR2 YFSETQ. V dropped 7 bases and J dropped 5 bases, with 13 bases sitting between them. CDR3 protein: CASGSGRDNEQFF. The CDR3 DNA follows: TGCGCCAGCGGCTCCGGGAGAGACAATGAGCAGTTCTTC.

The chain carries TRBV28 and TRBJ1-1, with D maybe TRBD1 (5 bases). The CDR3 is 13 residues long. Germline-derived CDR1 and CDR2 are MDHEN and SYDVKM. V was clipped by 3 bases and J by 6 bases, with 11 bases between them. CDR3 DNA: TGTGCCAGCAGTTTTTGGGGCACCTCTGAAGCTTTCTTT. Translated: CASSFWGTSEAFF.

J is TRBJ2-5 and V is TRBV6-1, with 12 bases identical to TRBD2. Germline V gene data show CDR1 as MNHNS and CDR2 as SASEGT. J gave up 4 bases and V 2 bases, and 2 bases lay outside the gene matches. The CDR3 sequence is 15 residues long. CDR3 nucleotide sequence: TGTGCCAGCAGTGAACTAGCGGGGGGGCCAGAGACCCAGTACTTC. Translated, it gives CASSELAGGPETQYF.

This chain joins TRBV19 and TRBJ2-5; unclear D gene. The V gene lost 2 bases and the J gene lost 1 base, with 5 bases spanning the gap. Per the germline V gene, CDR1 is LNHDA and CDR2 is SQIVND (reference sequence). The CDR3 contains 13 residues. CDR3 sequence: CASSITLQETQYF. DNA of the CDR3: TGTGCCAGTAGTATAACTCTCCAAGAGACCCAGTACTTC.

The V call is TRBV7-2, the J call TRBJ1-6, with unresolved D. V dropped 4 bases and J dropped 6 bases, with 13 bases sitting between them. CDR1 and CDR2 (germline): SGHTA, FQGNSA. The CDR3 has 15 amino acids. DNA for the CDR3: TGTGCCAGCAGCTCCCAAGGGAGGAGTAATTCACCCCTCCACTTT. Its translation is CASSSQGRSNSPLHF.

CDR3 DNA sequence: TGTGCCTGGAGTGTACTTGGTTCGAACACTGAAGCTTTCTTT. Translation gives CAWSVLGSNTEAFF. The chain couples TRBV30 to TRBJ1-1; D uncertain. The CDR3 has 14 amino acids. CDR1 GTSNPN and CDR2 SVGIG come from the germline V gene (reference sequence). V was trimmed by 0 bases and J by 1 base, leaving 9 bases between them.

The chain employs TRBV6-6 and TRBJ1-1, with unresolved D. CDR3 length: 15 residues. The germline V and J ends were trimmed by 5 bases and 3 bases, with 16 bases remaining between them. CDR1 is MNHNY and CDR2 is SVGAGI in the germline V gene (reference sequence). In DNA form, the CDR3 reads TGTGCCAGCAGTCCGACGGGTCTTACGGACACTGAAGCTTTCTTT. Translating gives CASSPTGLTDTEAFF.

This chain uses TRBV5-1 with TRBJ1-2; D is possibly TRBD1 (6 bases). This CDR3 has 13 residues. Germline V gives CDR1 SGHRS, CDR2 YFSETQ. The V end was cut by 4 bases, the J end by 4 bases, with 11 bases between. DNA of the CDR3: TGCGCCAGCAGCCGGGACACCAGCTATGGCTACACCTTC. Its protein product is CASSRDTSYGYTF.

V gene TRBV5-1 combines with J gene TRBJ1-2, with TRBD1 identical over 7 bases. V lost 4 bases and J lost 2; bases outside the gene matches: 5. Germline CDR1 is SGHRS and CDR2 is YFSETQ. The CDR3 is 14 residues long. CDR3 sequence: CASSPRQGNYGYTF. The CDR3 DNA reads as TGCGCCAGCAGCCCGAGACAGGGAAACTATGGCTACACCTTC.

The J gene is TRBJ2-7, the V gene TRBV30, with 9 bases identical to TRBD1. The CDR3 has 14 residues. V was clipped by 4 bases and J by 5 bases; unmatched bases: 9. Per germline, CDR1 GTSNPN and CDR2 SVGIG (reference sequence). This CDR3 reads CAWTRGQGMNEQYF. The CDR3 nucleotides are TGTGCCTGGACTAGGGGACAGGGAATGAACGAGCAGTACTTC.